A single sample is the source of the 22 T cell receptor beta chains below, sequenced in a study of T cell repertoires in cytomegalovirus infection. TCRdb analysed the reads with MiXCR anew, one entry per CDR3 protein. Of about a million distinct CDR3 sequences listed, 25% to 40% are singletons. Their recognized antigens are unknown. The specimen was cultured CD8+ T cells from PBMCs, collected from culture after CMV antigen stimulation. Receptors were obtained from a human donor in good health (CMV status not recorded). Some clones in this sample may be carry-over from other donors' samples.

This clonotype was detected many times. This rearrangement joins TRBV12-3 or TRBV12-4 to TRBJ2-1, with a weak D call TRBD2 (5 bases). Trimming shortened V by 4 bases and J by 3 bases, and 7 bases separated the two germline ends. The CDR3 sequence is 13 residues long. This CDR3 is CASSSGNYNEQFF. In DNA form, the CDR3 reads TGTGCCAGCAGTTCGGGGAACTACAATGAGCAGTTCTTC.

This clonotype was picked up many times. The chain is built from TRBV12-3 or TRBV12-4 and TRBJ1-5, with no clear D. Trimming left V 4 bases short and J 0 bases short, with 10 bases between. This CDR3 comprises 15 residues. The CDR3 region is CASSYTGDSNQPQHF. Written as DNA, the CDR3 is TGTGCCAGCAGTTACACCGGGGATAGCAATCAGCCCCAGCATTTT.

This clonotype was detected many times. The chain has TRBV6-5 and TRBJ2-5, with D perhaps assigned TRBD1 or TRBD2 (5 bases each). The CDR3 totals 14 residues. The V gene lost 1 base and the J gene lost 5 bases, with 11 bases spanning the gap. Germline CDR1 is MNHEY and CDR2 is SVGAGI. The CDR3 is CASSYWGPGETQYF. CDR3 DNA sequence: TGTGCCAGCAGTTACTGGGGCCCGGGGGAGACCCAGTACTTC.

The chain is built from TRBV10-3 and TRBJ2-2; D is possibly TRBD1 (6 bases). The V end was cut by 3 bases, the J end by 2 bases, with 19 bases between. The CDR3 totals 18 residues. CDR1 is ENHRY and CDR2 is SYGVKD in the germline V gene. Here the CDR3 DNA reads TGTGCCATCAGTGAACCTACAGGGAACCGACCCAACACCGGGGAGCTGTTTTTT. Protein sequence: CAISEPTGNRPNTGELFF.

The V gene is TRBV5-5, the J gene TRBJ1-6; D possibly corresponds to TRBD1 (5 bases). The CDR3 sequence is 16 residues long. The germline gives CDR1 SGHKS, CDR2 YYEKEE (reference sequence). Trimming cost V 2 bases and J 9 bases, with 18 bases left between them. The CDR3 sequence: CASSLYARVAGSPLHF. The CDR3 nucleotides read TGTGCCAGCAGCTTATATGCCAGGGTGGCTGGTTCACCCCTCCACTTT.

The rearrangement joins TRBV29-1 to TRBJ2-3, with no clear D. Germline V gene lookup returns CDR1 SQVTM and CDR2 ANQGSEA. There are 13 residues in the CDR3. Trimming left V 7 bases short and J 0 bases short, with 11 bases between. The CDR3 region has the DNA TGCAGCGGTGGAAGCGACAGCACAGATACGCAGTATTTT. Translated: CSGGSDSTDTQYF.

Comments on this clonotype: Possible read error: a much larger clone is one base away. The chain couples TRBV7-4 to TRBJ1-2, with 7 bases matching TRBD1. With V trimmed by 6 bases and J by 5 bases, 12 bases remained unmatched. CDR1 SGHVT and CDR2 SQSDAQ come from the germline V gene. The CDR3 has 15 residues. The CDR3 loop is CASRLLTGPEYGYTF. The CDR3 bases are TGTGCCAGCAGGCTTCTGACAGGGCCAGAGTATGGCTACACCTTC.

This chain uses TRBV19 with TRBJ2-2; possibly TRBD1 for D (6 bases). The CDR3 contains 15 residues. Germline CDR1 reads LNHDA; CDR2 reads SQIVND (reference sequence). Deletions cut 2 bases from V and 4 bases from J, with 11 bases between. The CDR3 coding sequence is TGTGCCAGTAGTATACAGGGGATAGGCACCGGGGAGCTGTTTTTT. As protein: CASSIQGIGTGELFF.

In this sample, this clonotype turned up a few times. This sequence joins TRBV2 and TRBJ2-3, with D perhaps TRBD1 (6 bases). The CDR3 length is 14 residues. V was trimmed by 5 bases and J by 4 bases, leaving 13 bases between them. CDR1 and CDR2 from the germline V gene are SNHLY and FYNNEI. The CDR3 spells CASSTGHQADTQYF. DNA of the CDR3: TGTGCCAGCAGTACGGGACATCAGGCAGATACGCAGTATTTT.

The chain is built from TRBV5-4 and TRBJ2-7; D may be TRBD1 (6 bases). The CDR3 loop spans 13 amino acids. V lost 3 bases and J lost 3, with 10 bases in between. The germline V gene has CDR1 SGHNT and CDR2 YYREEE (reference sequence). The CDR3 is CASSSGDNYEQYV. CDR3 nucleotides: TGTGCCAGCAGCTCAGGGGACAACTACGAGCAGTACGTC.

This clonotype came up a few times. The chain combines TRBV7-3 with TRBJ2-5, with TRBD1 matching 7 bases. V dropped 5 bases and J dropped 2; count of bases not matched to a gene: 8. This CDR3 is 15 amino acids long. CDR1 and CDR2 (germline): SGHTA, FQGTGA. CDR3 nucleotides: TGTGCCAGCAGCGCCTCTTGGGGACAGCAAGAGACCCAGTACTTC. It translates to CASSASWGQQETQYF.

V usage is TRBV5-5 and J usage is TRBJ1-2, with D uncertain. This CDR3 region has 11 residues. Germline lookup yields CDR1 SGHKS and CDR2 YYEKEE (reference sequence). Trimming took 3 bases from V and 10 from J, leaving 10 bases between them. CDR3 in DNA: TGTGCCAGCAGCTCCTTGGGAGACTACACCTTC. It encodes CASSSLGDYTF.

This clonotype was found a few times. The CDR3 region is CASSLPDRVYGYTF. CDR3 sequence (DNA): TGTGCCAGCAGCTTGCCGGACAGGGTCTATGGCTACACCTTC. The chain carries TRBV7-6 and TRBJ1-2; 8 positions agree with TRBD1. The CDR3 has 14 amino acids. The junction had 4 bases not matched to a gene; V was cut back by 3 bases and J by 4 bases. In germline, CDR1 is SGHVS, CDR2 FNYEAQ.

The chain links TRBV7-6 to TRBJ2-5; the D is unclear. The ends were cut back, 5 bases at V and 1 base at J, with 14 bases in the middle. The CDR3 contains 15 residues. Germline-derived CDR1 and CDR2 are SGHVS and FNYEAQ. The CDR3 loop reads CASSVDTALQETQYF. DNA of the CDR3: TGTGCCAGCAGCGTAGACACTGCTCTCCAAGAGACCCAGTACTTC. Together with reference TRBV7-6 and TRBJ2-5, the CDR3 gives the full variable domain: GAGVSQSPRYKVTKRGQDVALRCDPISGHVSLYWYRQALGQGPEFLTYFNYEAQQDKSGLPNDRFSAERPEGSISTLTIQRTEQRDSAMYRCASSVDTALQETQYFGPGTRLLVL.

The V gene is TRBV11-3, the J gene TRBJ2-2; 9 bases align to TRBD1. J lost 6 bases, V lost 5 bases, and 10 bases had no gene match. The CDR3 is 16 residues long. In germline, CDR1 is SGHNT, CDR2 YENEEA. The CDR3 loop is CASSNTGGLWSGELFF. Written as DNA, the CDR3 is TGTGCCAGCAGCAATACAGGGGGCCTCTGGTCCGGGGAGCTGTTTTTT.

In this sample, this clonotype turned up a few times. The CDR3 protein is CASSVGIMNTEAFF. The CDR3 DNA reads as TGTGCCAGCAGTGTCGGTATCATGAACACTGAAGCTTTCTTT. The chain has TRBV27 and TRBJ1-1; the D is unclear. The V and J ends lost 5 bases and 0 bases respectively, with 10 bases between them. This CDR3 has 14 amino acids. Per the germline V gene, CDR1 is MNHEY and CDR2 is SMNVEV (reference sequence).

The chain links TRBV19 to TRBJ2-7, with 7 bases lining up with TRBD1. This CDR3 region has 14 residues. The ends lost 2 bases at V and 3 bases at J; junction bases unmatched: 4. Germline CDR1 reads LNHDA; CDR2 reads SQIVND (reference sequence). CDR3 nucleotide sequence: TGTGCCAGTAGTATAACAGGGGAAAACTACGAGCAGTACTTC. Its protein is CASSITGENYEQYF.

This chain uses TRBV18 with TRBJ2-7; D not certain. CDR3 size: 14 residues. CDR1 and CDR2 (germline): KGHSH, LQKENI. The V and J ends lost 5 bases and 1 base respectively, with 12 bases between them. The CDR3 spells CASSAEPLSYEQYF. The CDR3 region has the DNA TGTGCCAGCTCAGCCGAGCCCCTTTCCTACGAGCAGTACTTC.

The gene calls are TRBV5-1 and TRBJ2-3, with D unclear. CDR3 length equals 12 residues. With 6 bases removed from V and 1 base from J, the gap between germline ends came to 6 bases. The germline gives CDR1 SGHRS, CDR2 YFSETQ. The CDR3 DNA reads TGCGCCAGCACCGCTGGCACAGATACGCAGTATTTT. Its protein is CASTAGTDTQYF.

V usage is TRBV27 and J usage is TRBJ2-2; D unresolved. Germline V gives CDR1 MNHEY, CDR2 SMNVEV (reference sequence). The germline V and J ends were trimmed by 7 bases and 0 bases, with 15 bases remaining between them. CDR3 length equals 16 residues. The CDR3, as DNA: TGTGCCAGCACCCCTCTCGGTGGGTCGAACACCGGGGAGCTGTTTTTT. This encodes CASTPLGGSNTGELFF.

The table lists this clonotype with a few counts. This chain links TRBV4-1 with TRBJ2-5; 9 positions match TRBD2. The CDR3 runs to 15 residues. The germline V gene has CDR1 MGHRA and CDR2 YSYEKL. The junction had 3 bases not matched to a gene; V was cut back by 1 base and J by 3 bases. The CDR3 nucleotides read TGCGCCAGCAGCCAAGTGTCTAGCGGGGAAGAGACCCAGTACTTC. It yields the protein CASSQVSSGEETQYF.

This chain joins TRBV6-2 or TRBV6-3 and TRBJ2-7; 10 bases are shared with TRBD1. The CDR3 is made up of 15 amino acids. With 6 bases clipped from V and 6 bases from J, the junction kept 11 bases outside the gene matches. From germline, CDR1 is MNHEY and CDR2 SVGEGT. Written as DNA, the CDR3 is TGTGCCAGCAGCCGGTGGGGGACAGGGGATCTCGAGCAGTACGTC. It yields the protein CASSRWGTGDLEQYV.